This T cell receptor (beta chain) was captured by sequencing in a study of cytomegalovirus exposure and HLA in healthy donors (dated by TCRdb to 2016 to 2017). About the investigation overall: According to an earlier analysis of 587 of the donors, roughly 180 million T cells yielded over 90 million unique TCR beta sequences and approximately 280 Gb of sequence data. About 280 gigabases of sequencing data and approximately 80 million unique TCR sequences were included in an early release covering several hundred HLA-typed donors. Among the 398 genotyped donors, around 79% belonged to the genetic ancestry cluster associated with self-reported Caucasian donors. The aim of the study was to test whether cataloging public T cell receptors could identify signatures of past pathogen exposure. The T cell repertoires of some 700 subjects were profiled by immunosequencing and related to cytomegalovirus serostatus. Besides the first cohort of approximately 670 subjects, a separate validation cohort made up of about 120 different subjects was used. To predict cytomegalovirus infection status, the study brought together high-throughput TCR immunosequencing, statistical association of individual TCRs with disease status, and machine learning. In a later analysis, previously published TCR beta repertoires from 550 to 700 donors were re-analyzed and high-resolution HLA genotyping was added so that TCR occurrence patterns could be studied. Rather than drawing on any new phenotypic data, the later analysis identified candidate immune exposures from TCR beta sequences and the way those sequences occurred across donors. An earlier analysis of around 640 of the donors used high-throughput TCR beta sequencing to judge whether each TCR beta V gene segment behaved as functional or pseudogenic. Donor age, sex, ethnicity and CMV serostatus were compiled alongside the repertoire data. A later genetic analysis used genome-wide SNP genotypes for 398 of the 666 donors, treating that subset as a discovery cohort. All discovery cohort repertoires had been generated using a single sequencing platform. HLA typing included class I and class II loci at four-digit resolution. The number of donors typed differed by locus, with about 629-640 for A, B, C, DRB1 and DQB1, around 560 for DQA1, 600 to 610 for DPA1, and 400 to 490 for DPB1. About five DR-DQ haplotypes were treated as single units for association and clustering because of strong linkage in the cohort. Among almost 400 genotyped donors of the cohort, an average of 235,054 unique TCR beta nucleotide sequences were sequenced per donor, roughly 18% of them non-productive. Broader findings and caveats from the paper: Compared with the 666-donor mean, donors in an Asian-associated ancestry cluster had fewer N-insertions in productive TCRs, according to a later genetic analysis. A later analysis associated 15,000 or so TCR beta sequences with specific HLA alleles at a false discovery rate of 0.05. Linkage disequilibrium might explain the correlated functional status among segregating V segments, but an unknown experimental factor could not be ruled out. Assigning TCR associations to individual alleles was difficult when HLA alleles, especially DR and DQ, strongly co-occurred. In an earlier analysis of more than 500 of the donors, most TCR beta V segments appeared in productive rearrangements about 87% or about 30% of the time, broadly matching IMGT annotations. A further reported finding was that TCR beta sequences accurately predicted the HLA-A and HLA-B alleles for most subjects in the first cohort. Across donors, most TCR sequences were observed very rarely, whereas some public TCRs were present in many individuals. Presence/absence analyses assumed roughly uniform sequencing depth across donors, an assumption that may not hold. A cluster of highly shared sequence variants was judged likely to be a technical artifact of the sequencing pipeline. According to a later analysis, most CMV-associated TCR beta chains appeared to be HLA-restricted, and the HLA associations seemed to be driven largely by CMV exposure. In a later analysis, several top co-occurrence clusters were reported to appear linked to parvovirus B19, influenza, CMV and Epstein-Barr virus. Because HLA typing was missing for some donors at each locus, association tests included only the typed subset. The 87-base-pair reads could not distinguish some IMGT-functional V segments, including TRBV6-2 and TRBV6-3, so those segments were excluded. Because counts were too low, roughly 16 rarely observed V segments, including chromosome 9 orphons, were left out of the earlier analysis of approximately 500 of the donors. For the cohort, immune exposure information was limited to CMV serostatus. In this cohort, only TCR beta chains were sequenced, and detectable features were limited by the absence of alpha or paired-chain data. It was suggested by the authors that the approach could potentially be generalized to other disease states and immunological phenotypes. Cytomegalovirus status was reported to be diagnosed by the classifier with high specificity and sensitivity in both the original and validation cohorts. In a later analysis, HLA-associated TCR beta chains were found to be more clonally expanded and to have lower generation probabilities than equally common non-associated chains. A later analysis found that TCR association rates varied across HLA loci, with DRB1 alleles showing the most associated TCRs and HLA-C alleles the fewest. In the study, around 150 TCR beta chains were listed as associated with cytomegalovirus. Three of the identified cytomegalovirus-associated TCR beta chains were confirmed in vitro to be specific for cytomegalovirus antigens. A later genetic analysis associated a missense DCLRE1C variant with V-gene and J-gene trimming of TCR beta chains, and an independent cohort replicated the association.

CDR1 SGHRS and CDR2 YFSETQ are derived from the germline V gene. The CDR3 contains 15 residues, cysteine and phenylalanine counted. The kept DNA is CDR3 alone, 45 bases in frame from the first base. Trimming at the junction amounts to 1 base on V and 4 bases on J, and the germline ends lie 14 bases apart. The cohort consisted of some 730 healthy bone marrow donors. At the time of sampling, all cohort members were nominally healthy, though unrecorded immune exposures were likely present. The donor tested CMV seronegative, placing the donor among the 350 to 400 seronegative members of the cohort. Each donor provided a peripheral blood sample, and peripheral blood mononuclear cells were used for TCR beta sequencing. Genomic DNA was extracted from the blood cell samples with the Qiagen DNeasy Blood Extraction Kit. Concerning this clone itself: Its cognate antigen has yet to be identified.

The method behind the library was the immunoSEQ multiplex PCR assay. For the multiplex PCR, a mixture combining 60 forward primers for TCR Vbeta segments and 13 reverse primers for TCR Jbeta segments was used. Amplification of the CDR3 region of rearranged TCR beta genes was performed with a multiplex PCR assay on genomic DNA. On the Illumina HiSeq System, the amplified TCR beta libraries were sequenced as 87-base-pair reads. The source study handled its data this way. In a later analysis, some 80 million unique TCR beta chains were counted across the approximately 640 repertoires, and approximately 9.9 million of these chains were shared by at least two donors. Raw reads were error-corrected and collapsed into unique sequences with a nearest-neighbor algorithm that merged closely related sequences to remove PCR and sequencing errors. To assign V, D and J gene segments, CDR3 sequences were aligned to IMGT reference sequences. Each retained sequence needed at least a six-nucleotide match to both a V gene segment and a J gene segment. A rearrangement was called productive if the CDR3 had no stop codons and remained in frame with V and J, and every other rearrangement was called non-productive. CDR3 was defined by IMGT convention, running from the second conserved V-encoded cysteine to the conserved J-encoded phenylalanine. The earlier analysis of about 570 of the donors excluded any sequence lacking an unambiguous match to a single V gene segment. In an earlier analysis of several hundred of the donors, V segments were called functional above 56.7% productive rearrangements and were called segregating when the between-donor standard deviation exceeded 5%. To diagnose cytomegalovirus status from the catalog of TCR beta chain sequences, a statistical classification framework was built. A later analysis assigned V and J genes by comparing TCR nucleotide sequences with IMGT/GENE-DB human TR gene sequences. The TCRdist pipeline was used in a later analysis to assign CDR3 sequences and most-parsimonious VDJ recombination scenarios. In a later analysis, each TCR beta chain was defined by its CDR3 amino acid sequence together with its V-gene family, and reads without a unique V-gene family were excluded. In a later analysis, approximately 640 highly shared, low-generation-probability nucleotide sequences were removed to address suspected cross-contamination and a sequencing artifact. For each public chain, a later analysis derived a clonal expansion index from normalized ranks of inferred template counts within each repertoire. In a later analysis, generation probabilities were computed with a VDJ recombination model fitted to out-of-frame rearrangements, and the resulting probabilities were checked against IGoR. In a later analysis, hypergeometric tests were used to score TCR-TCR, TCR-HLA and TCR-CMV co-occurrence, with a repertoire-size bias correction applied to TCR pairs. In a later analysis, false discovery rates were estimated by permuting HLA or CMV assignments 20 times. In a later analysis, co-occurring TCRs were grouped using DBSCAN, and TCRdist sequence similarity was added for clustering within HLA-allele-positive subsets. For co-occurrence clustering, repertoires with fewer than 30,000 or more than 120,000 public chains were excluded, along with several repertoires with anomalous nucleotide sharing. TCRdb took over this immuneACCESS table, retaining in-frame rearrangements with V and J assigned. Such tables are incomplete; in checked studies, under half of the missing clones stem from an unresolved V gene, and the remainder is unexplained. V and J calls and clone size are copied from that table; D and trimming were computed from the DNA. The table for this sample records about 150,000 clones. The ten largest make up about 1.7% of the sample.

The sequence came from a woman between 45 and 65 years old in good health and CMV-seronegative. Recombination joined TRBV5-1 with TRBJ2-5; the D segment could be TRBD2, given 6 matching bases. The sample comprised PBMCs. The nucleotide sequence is TGCGCCAGCAGCTTGTATACCGCCGGGGGAGAGACCCAGTACTTC. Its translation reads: CASSLYTAGGETQYF.